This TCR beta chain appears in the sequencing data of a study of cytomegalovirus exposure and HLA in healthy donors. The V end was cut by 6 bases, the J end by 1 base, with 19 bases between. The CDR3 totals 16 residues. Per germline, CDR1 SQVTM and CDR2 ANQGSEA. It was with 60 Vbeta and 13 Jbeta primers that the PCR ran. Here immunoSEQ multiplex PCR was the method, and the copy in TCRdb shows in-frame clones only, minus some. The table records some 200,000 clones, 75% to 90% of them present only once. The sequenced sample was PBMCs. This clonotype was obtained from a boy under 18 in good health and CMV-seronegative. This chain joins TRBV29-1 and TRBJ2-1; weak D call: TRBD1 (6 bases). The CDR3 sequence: CSVRDSGDPSYNEQFF. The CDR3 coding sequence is TGCAGCGTAAGAGATTCAGGGGATCCTTCCTACAATGAGCAGTTCTTC.